A selection of T cell receptor beta chains follows, all from one sample in a study of T cells in Graves' hyperthyroidism and ophthalmopathy. MiXCR, run by TCRdb on the multiplex PCR reads, gives a single entry per CDR3 protein. The sample contains around 340,000 distinct CDR3 sequences, around a sixth of which appear only once. The sequenced sample consisted of blood. The receptors here all came from a woman in her 40s with Graves' ophthalmopathy. The CDR3 runs from the conserved cysteine through the conserved F or W. The D gene is left open where the match is weak.

TRBV2	-	TRBJ1-5	CASAAGWNQPQHF
TRBV6-5	-	TRBJ1-2	CASSIDFYGYTF
TRBV6-5	-	TRBJ2-7	CASRRSAEQYF
TRBV20-1	-	TRBJ2-7	CSARVWDGTYEQYF
TRBV20-1	TRBD1	TRBJ1-1	CSARRPGGLNTEAFF
TRBV28	TRBD2	TRBJ2-7	CASSSGTSGRATQWEQYF
TRBV2	-	TRBJ2-7	CASSGGTYSYEQYF
TRBV5-6	-	TRBJ1-6	CASSQDVGGSPLHF
TRBV29-1	TRBD1	TRBJ1-1	CSVDRGLVTEAFF
TRBV28	-	TRBJ1-1	CASGRGGAGSEAFF
TRBV20-1	-	TRBJ1-5	CSANMGRGQPQHF
TRBV11-2	-	TRBJ2-7	CASSFNPLEGEQYF
TRBV28	TRBD2	TRBJ2-7	CASSFGGSLNEQYF
TRBV10-3	-	TRBJ2-6	CAISDRSSGANVLTF
TRBV6-1	TRBD1	TRBJ1-5	CASRKSGQGVGQPQHF
TRBV12-3/TRBV12-4	TRBD1	TRBJ2-7	CASSLGTGHEQYF
TRBV7-2	-	TRBJ2-7	CASRGSAYGQYF
TRBV20-1	-	TRBJ1-6	CSARRLRRSGQNSPLHF
TRBV11-2	-	TRBJ1-1	CASSTQGIYTEAFF
TRBV20-1	TRBD1	TRBJ2-7	CSASGQGGLDEQYF
TRBV29-1	-	TRBJ1-1	CSVVLTGNTEAFF
TRBV28	TRBD2	TRBJ2-5	CASSLTGSGGTQYF
TRBV28	-	TRBJ1-6	CASRGGPQIPNSPLHF
TRBV6-5	-	TRBJ2-5	CASSYGLGETQYF
TRBV7-9	-	TRBJ1-1	CASSLAGEGTEAFF
TRBV2	-	TRBJ2-2	CASSEVRVGELFF
TRBV6-2/TRBV6-3	-	TRBJ2-7	CASSYSSRYPYEQYF
TRBV14	-	TRBJ1-6	CASSLTGRNSPLHF
TRBV29-1	-	TRBJ2-4	CSVEGIGKNIQYF
TRBV27	-	TRBJ1-1	CASNPEGETENTEAFF
TRBV2	-	TRBJ2-4	CASRGDIQYF
TRBV27	TRBD1	TRBJ2-7	CASSLTGGGFYEQYF
TRBV2	-	TRBJ1-1	CASSFLGRSEAFF
TRBV5-5	-	TRBJ2-2	CASSLVVKNTGELFF
TRBV6-1	-	TRBJ1-2	CASIGHGYTF
TRBV5-1	-	TRBJ1-2	CASSLRAGAGYTF
TRBV12-3/TRBV12-4	-	TRBJ2-5	CASSLHRAQETQYF
TRBV6-1	-	TRBJ2-2	CASSTQGDRNTGELFF
TRBV24-1	-	TRBJ2-1	CATSAGLYNEQFF
TRBV10-3	-	TRBJ2-5	CAISDAGYYGETQYF
TRBV12-3/TRBV12-4	TRBD2	TRBJ2-7	CASSHSGRRAYEQYF
TRBV7-2	-	TRBJ2-7	CASRPRPGDEQYF
TRBV6-5	-	TRBJ1-5	CASSYSEGPQHF
TRBV12-3/TRBV12-4	-	TRBJ2-7	CASSPSLAFVSYEQYF
TRBV6-1	TRBD1	TRBJ1-2	CASLPGQGSTNYGYTF
TRBV6-5	-	TRBJ1-1	CASSWRGRTEAFF
TRBV28	TRBD1	TRBJ2-2	CASRRPTGTNTGELFF
TRBV20-1	-	TRBJ1-5	CSASGQPQHF
TRBV12-3/TRBV12-4	-	TRBJ1-2	CASSPKRNYGYTF
TRBV4-1	-	TRBJ1-1	CASRHTTENTEAFF